Below are 19 T cell receptor beta chains sequenced from a single sample in a study of T-cell memory formation after mild COVID-19 (dated by TCRdb to the early 2020s). The method was 5' RACE. The sequencing machine was an Illumina NovaSeq 6000. Through fastp at Q25 and MiXCR, TCRdb rebuilt clones from the public reads, retaining in-frame beta chains. Each CDR3 protein appears once, grouped with its most common genes and DNA. In this sample the table shows about 290,000 distinct CDR3 sequences, 15% of which occur a single time. The ten most abundant clones make up about a fifth of the sample. Sequenced sample: PBMCs or a T cell subset sorted from them (not recorded which). Receptors were obtained from a man between 18 and 35 years old who had mild COVID-19 (a few samples of this study predate the infection). The sample titles of this study are shuffled in the database, so cell type and time point are left out; the donor was told from shared clones.

Only a few counts were recorded for this clonotype. The V and J genes are TRBV19 and TRBJ1-1, with 9 bases that match TRBD1. This CDR3 spans 14 amino acids. Per germline, CDR1 LNHDA and CDR2 SQIVND (reference sequence). J lost 6 bases, V lost 8 bases, and 10 bases had no gene match. CDR3 coding DNA: TGTGCCAGTTCAGAGACAGGGGGAATCCCTGAAGCTTTCTTT. Encoded protein: CASSETGGIPEAFF.

This clonotype has just a few counts. One end of the junction is discordant with germline, which a read error may explain. V and J are TRBV11-2 and TRBJ2-1; D is undetermined. This CDR3 spans 11 amino acids. Germline loops: CDR1 SGHAT, CDR2 FQNNGV. CDR3 sequence (DNA): TGTGCCAGCAGCTCCCGCGCTGACTCTTACTTC. This sequence encodes CASSSRADSYF.

This sequence joins TRBV18 and TRBJ2-7; no clear D. The V end lost 2 bases, the J end lost 3 bases, and 8 bases lay between the germline ends. CDR1 KGHSH and CDR2 LQKENI come from the germline V gene. CDR3 size: 13 residues. CDR3: CASSPTVFYEQYV. In DNA, the CDR3 is TGTGCCAGCTCACCAACCGTTTTCTACGAGCAGTACGTC.

This clonotype turned up a few times. The chain joins TRBV4-2 to TRBJ1-6; 9 nucleotides agree with TRBD1. This CDR3 has 17 amino acids. The V and J ends lost 1 base and 6 bases, in that order; junction bases with no gene match: 7. Germline values: CDR1 LGHNA, CDR2 YNFKEQ. This chain's CDR3 is CASSQVSPGQGNSPLHF. The CDR3 bases are TGTGCCAGCAGCCAAGTCTCCCCGGGACAGGGTAATTCACCCCTCCACTTT.

This clonotype was seen a few times. The chain recombines TRBV7-9 with TRBJ1-2; TRBD1 matches 9 bases. Germline CDR1 reads SEHNR; CDR2 reads FQNEAQ (reference sequence). CDR3 length: 17 amino acids. V shed 5 bases and J 6 bases; nucleotides not matched to a gene: 16. The CDR3 reads CASSPQTGTGKKDGYTF. CDR3 coding DNA: TGTGCCAGCAGCCCGCAAACCGGGACAGGGAAGAAAGATGGCTACACCTTC.

This clonotype was counted many times. V gene TRBV6-5 combines with J gene TRBJ2-3, with 7 bases identical to TRBD1. With V trimmed by 10 bases and J by 4 bases, 14 bases remained unmatched. Germline lookup yields CDR1 MNHEY and CDR2 SVGAGI. The CDR3 is made up of 15 amino acids. This CDR3 reads CATRRRGGIPDTQYF. The CDR3 DNA reads TGTGCCACCCGAAGGAGAGGGGGCATCCCAGATACGCAGTATTTT.

The chain couples TRBV7-3 to TRBJ2-2; 8 positions agree with TRBD2. V trimming: 3 bases; J trimming: 4 bases; junction bases outside the gene matches: 4. CDR1 is SGHTA, CDR2 FQGTGA, per germline. The CDR3 contains 15 residues. The CDR3: CASSFRGGSTGELFF. CDR3 bases: TGTGCCAGCAGCTTCCGGGGGGGGAGCACCGGGGAGCTGTTTTTT.

This clonotype was observed a handful of times. This chain links TRBV6-5 with TRBJ2-7, with TRBD1 matching over 9 bases. CDR1 is MNHEY and CDR2 is SVGAGI in the germline V gene. The CDR3 is 16 amino acids. The ends lost 5 bases at V and 2 bases at J; junction bases unmatched: 10. CDR3 region: CASSQGQGPPPYEQYF. The CDR3, as DNA: TGTGCCAGCAGTCAGGGACAGGGTCCGCCTCCCTACGAGCAGTACTTC.

Only a few counts were recorded for this clonotype. J is TRBJ2-7 and V is TRBV7-2; TRBD2 matches at 14 bases. The CDR3 has 15 residues. Germline V gene sequence: CDR1 SGHTA, CDR2 FQGNSA. Trimming removed 6 bases from V and 0 bases from J; junction bases left unmatched: 1. The CDR3 DNA follows: TGTGCCAGCAGTGGGACTAGCGGGAGCTCCTACGAGCAGTACTTC. This translates into CASSGTSGSSYEQYF.

In its sample, this clonotype was seen a few times. This chain joins TRBV7-2 and TRBJ2-7; TRBD2 matches at 7 bases. This CDR3 contains 15 residues. Germline V CDR1 and CDR2: SGHTA, FQGNSA. Trimming cost V 0 bases and J 0 bases; bases outside gene matches: 2. CDR3 sequence: CASSLARDYSYEQYF. CDR3 sequence (DNA): TGTGCCAGCAGCTTAGCGCGGGACTACTCCTACGAGCAGTACTTC.

There are many counts of this clonotype. The chain joins TRBV7-2 to TRBJ2-5, with TRBD1 identical over 10 bases. V lost 1 base, J lost 7 bases, and 9 bases stayed unmatched. Germline CDR1 is SGHTA and CDR2 is FQGNSA. CDR3 length: 16 residues. CDR3 region: CASSLVTGTGEVTQYF. The CDR3 coding sequence is TGTGCCAGCAGCTTAGTCACCGGGACAGGGGAGGTGACCCAGTACTTC.

The chain couples TRBV24-1 to TRBJ2-3; weak D call: TRBD1 (5 bases). V gave up 6 bases and J gave up 0 bases, with 15 bases separating them. Germline loops: CDR1 KGHDR, CDR2 SFDVKD. The CDR3 contains 16 residues. The CDR3 sequence is CATSTPTGGSTDTQYF. CDR3 bases: TGTGCCACCAGTACCCCAACAGGCGGTAGCACAGATACGCAGTATTTT.

This clonotype was seen repeatedly, ten times or more. The rearrangement uses TRBV7-9 and TRBJ1-5; D call uncertain. CDR3 length: 14 amino acids. The germline V gene encodes CDR1 SEHNR and CDR2 FQNEAQ (reference sequence). Deletions cut 1 base from V and 5 bases from J, with 9 bases between. Written as DNA, the CDR3 is TGTGCCAGCAGCTTAGGGCAGGACCATCAGCCCCAGCATTTT. Amino acids: CASSLGQDHQPQHF.

The chain has TRBV6-5 and TRBJ1-5, with D possibly matching TRBD1 (5 bases). From germline, CDR1 is MNHEY and CDR2 SVGAGI. The CDR3 sequence is 15 residues long. Trimming removed 3 bases from V and 5 bases from J, with 14 bases in between. The CDR3 DNA follows: TGTGCCAGCAGTTATTCGGGAGGGGAGGATCAGCCCCAGCATTTT. It translates to CASSYSGGEDQPQHF.

There are a few counts of this clonotype. The CDR3 loop reads CASSPQRGPSNNEQFF. CDR3 coding DNA: TGTGCCAGCTCACCACAAAGGGGACCTTCTAACAATGAGCAGTTCTTC. V and J are TRBV18 and TRBJ2-1; D tentatively reads TRBD1 or TRBD2 (5 bases each). The germline CDR1 and CDR2 sequences are KGHSH and LQKENI. V lost 1 base, J lost 5 bases, and 15 bases lay in between. The CDR3 totals 16 residues.

This clonotype was picked up a small number of times. The V and J genes are TRBV12-3 or TRBV12-4 and TRBJ1-1; possibly TRBD1 for D (5 bases). The CDR3 has 16 amino acids. Trimming cost V 1 base and J 1 base, with 13 bases left between them. CDR3 DNA: TGTGCCAGCAGTTTAGGCGGGGGTTCGCGGAACACTGAAGCTTTCTTT. Translating it yields CASSLGGGSRNTEAFF.

This clonotype was counted between two and nine times. V gene TRBV27 combines with J gene TRBJ2-5; TRBD2 matches at 14 bases. Germline V CDR1 and CDR2: MNHEY, SMNVEV (reference sequence). Germline trimming cut 6 bases from V and 7 bases from J; bases unmatched to any gene: 10. There are 16 residues in the CDR3. The CDR3 reads CASRTSGGAYLGTQYF. The CDR3 coding sequence is TGTGCCAGCAGGACTAGCGGGGGGGCCTATCTCGGGACCCAGTACTTC.

This clonotype was seen a few times. The chain is built from TRBV5-6 and TRBJ2-1; the D is unclear. Germline values: CDR1 SGHDT, CDR2 YYEEEE. V lost 1 base, J lost 5 bases, and 16 bases lay in between. CDR3 length: 16 residues. CDR3 DNA: TGTGCCAGCAGCTTGCCCCCTATTGGGCGGAACAATGAGCAGTTCTTC. Translating gives CASSLPPIGRNNEQFF.

The chain is built from TRBV6-2 or TRBV6-3 and TRBJ2-5; D unresolved. This CDR3 has 13 residues. From germline, CDR1 is MNHEY and CDR2 SVGEGT. V was clipped by 2 bases and J by 9 bases, with 13 bases between them. The CDR3 loop is CASSYPLTGPQYF. The CDR3 DNA sequence: TGTGCCAGCAGTTACCCTTTAACGGGTCCCCAGTACTTC.